A selection of T cell receptor beta chains follows, all from one sample in a study of T cell changes during pregnancy in multiple sclerosis. This table comes from immunoSEQ multiplex PCR, and its TCRdb copy is limited to in-frame clones, with some not included. The sample contains some 64,000 clones, 90% of which appear only once. Sequenced material: peripheral blood, taken in the first trimester of pregnancy. These receptors were obtained from a female donor in good health, enrolled as a control in a pregnancy study. CDR3s include the opening cysteine and the closing phenylalanine or tryptophan. A D gene is named only where the DNA matches it firmly. Clone size is stated in some rows and not others, as once, few, many or a class when expanded.

v_call: TRBV6-5
d_call: .
clone_size: .
j_call: TRBJ1-1
cdr3_nt: TGTGCCAGCAGTTACGGGTCAGGGATTAACACTGAAGCTTTCTTT
cdr3_aa: CASSYGSGINTEAFF

v_call: TRBV6-5
d_call: .
clone_size: .
j_call: TRBJ1-1
cdr3_nt: TGTGCCAGCAGGCACGGGAACACTGAAGCTTTCTTT
cdr3_aa: CASRHGNTEAFF

v_call: TRBV28
d_call: TRBD2
clone_size: .
j_call: TRBJ2-1
cdr3_nt: TGTGCCAGCAGTCCCCGGACTAGCGGGCCTTACAATGAGCAGTTCTTC
cdr3_aa: CASSPRTSGPYNEQFF

v_call: TRBV4-3
d_call: TRBD2
clone_size: .
j_call: TRBJ2-7
cdr3_nt: TGCGCCAGCAGCCAGGGAAGTGGGGGACTAGTCTACGAGCAGTACTTC
cdr3_aa: CASSQGSGGLVYEQYF

v_call: TRBV5-1
d_call: TRBD2
clone_size: .
j_call: TRBJ2-7
cdr3_nt: TGCGCCAGCAGCCAAAGCGGGGGGGCTGCCAACGAGCAGTACTTC
cdr3_aa: CASSQSGGAANEQYF

v_call: TRBV6-5
d_call: TRBD1
clone_size: .
j_call: TRBJ2-2
cdr3_nt: TGTGCCAGCAGTTATGGGACAGGGAGTACCGGGGAGCTGTTTTTT
cdr3_aa: CASSYGTGSTGELFF

v_call: TRBV7-9
d_call: .
clone_size: .
j_call: TRBJ2-2
cdr3_nt: TGTGCCAGCAGCTTAGATTTCCGGGACTGGAACACCGGGGAGCTGTTTTTT
cdr3_aa: CASSLDFRDWNTGELFF

v_call: TRBV9
d_call: TRBD2
clone_size: once
j_call: TRBJ2-1
cdr3_nt: TGTGCCAGCAGCGTAAATCCAAGCGGGAGCTCCTACAATGAGCAGTTCTTC
cdr3_aa: CASSVNPSGSSYNEQFF

v_call: TRBV7-2
d_call: TRBD1
clone_size: .
j_call: TRBJ1-2
cdr3_nt: TGTGCCAGCAGCCGTACCACCGGGACAGGGGATAGCTATGGCTACACCTTC
cdr3_aa: CASSRTTGTGDSYGYTF

v_call: TRBV5-1
d_call: TRBD2
clone_size: .
j_call: TRBJ2-1
cdr3_nt: TGCGCCAGCAGCCCGGGACTATTTACCGATGAGCAGTTCTTC
cdr3_aa: CASSPGLFTDEQFF

v_call: TRBV5-4
d_call: TRBD1
clone_size: .
j_call: TRBJ1-6
cdr3_nt: TGTGCCAGCAGCTTTATGGACAGGGGTGGTTCACCCCTCCACTTT
cdr3_aa: CASSFMDRGGSPLHF

v_call: TRBV6-1
d_call: TRBD1
clone_size: .
j_call: TRBJ2-5
cdr3_nt: TGTGCCAGCAGTGAAGCGACAGGGGGCCAAGAGACCCAGTACTTC
cdr3_aa: CASSEATGGQETQYF

v_call: TRBV10-3
d_call: .
clone_size: .
j_call: TRBJ2-3
cdr3_nt: TGTGCCATCAGGGGCGAGCTGAATACGCAGTATTTT
cdr3_aa: CAIRGELNTQYF

v_call: TRBV2
d_call: .
clone_size: .
j_call: TRBJ2-3
cdr3_nt: TGTGCCAGCAGTGCAGGGTCAGATACGCAGTATTTT
cdr3_aa: CASSAGSDTQYF

v_call: TRBV2
d_call: .
clone_size: .
j_call: TRBJ1-5
cdr3_nt: TGTGCCAGCAGTGAACGGCAGTTTGCCGGGTTCAATCAGCCCCAGCATTTT
cdr3_aa: CASSERQFAGFNQPQHF

v_call: TRBV2
d_call: TRBD1
clone_size: .
j_call: TRBJ2-5
cdr3_nt: TGTGCCAGCAGTATGGGACAGCTACAAGAGACCCAGTACTTC
cdr3_aa: CASSMGQLQETQYF

v_call: TRBV9
d_call: .
clone_size: .
j_call: TRBJ1-1
cdr3_nt: TGTGCCAGCAGCATCCGGACTGAGAACACTGAAGCTTTCTTT
cdr3_aa: CASSIRTENTEAFF

v_call: TRBV7-7
d_call: TRBD2
clone_size: .
j_call: TRBJ2-7
cdr3_nt: TGTGCTAGCAGCCCTAGAGCGGGATCCTACGAGCAGTACTTC
cdr3_aa: CASSPRAGSYEQYF

v_call: TRBV28
d_call: TRBD2
clone_size: .
j_call: TRBJ2-1
cdr3_nt: TGTGCCAGCAGTCGGACTAGCGGCAATGAGCAGTTCTTC
cdr3_aa: CASSRTSGNEQFF

v_call: TRBV28
d_call: .
clone_size: .
j_call: TRBJ2-2
cdr3_nt: TGTGCCAGCAGTCCCTGGGGAACAGGGAACACCGGGGAGCTGTTTTTT
cdr3_aa: CASSPWGTGNTGELFF

v_call: TRBV12-5
d_call: .
clone_size: .
j_call: TRBJ2-3
cdr3_nt: TGTGCTAGTGGCCTCTCTCGGGGGGCGCTGACAGATACGCAGTATTTT
cdr3_aa: CASGLSRGALTDTQYF

v_call: TRBV11-2
d_call: TRBD2
clone_size: .
j_call: TRBJ2-1
cdr3_nt: TGTGCCAGCAGCTCTCTAGCGGGAGGAGGCTATGAGCAGTTCTTC
cdr3_aa: CASSSLAGGGYEQFF

v_call: TRBV18
d_call: TRBD1
clone_size: .
j_call: TRBJ2-2
cdr3_nt: TGTGCCAGCTCACTAGATCTGCAGGGACAGGGGAACACCGGGGAGCTGTTTTTT
cdr3_aa: CASSLDLQGQGNTGELFF

v_call: TRBV7-9
d_call: .
clone_size: .
j_call: TRBJ2-3
cdr3_nt: TGTGCCAGCAGCTCCCCCGGGGGTAGAATCACAGATACGCAGTATTTT
cdr3_aa: CASSSPGGRITDTQYF

v_call: TRBV7-2
d_call: TRBD1
clone_size: .
j_call: TRBJ1-2
cdr3_nt: TGTGCCAGCAGCGATGTAGGGACAGGCGACTATGGCTACACCTTC
cdr3_aa: CASSDVGTGDYGYTF

v_call: TRBV7-3
d_call: .
clone_size: .
j_call: TRBJ2-7
cdr3_nt: TGTGCCAGCAGCCTAGGACATTCCTCCTACGAGCAGTACTTC
cdr3_aa: CASSLGHSSYEQYF

v_call: TRBV28
d_call: TRBD1
clone_size: once
j_call: TRBJ1-5
cdr3_nt: TGTGCCAGCACCAACGGGGGACAGGTTCGCAATCAGCCCCAGCATTTT
cdr3_aa: CASTNGGQVRNQPQHF

v_call: TRBV28
d_call: .
clone_size: once
j_call: TRBJ2-7
cdr3_nt: TGTGCCAGCAGCCCTATGGGCAGCACCTACGAGCAGTACTTC
cdr3_aa: CASSPMGSTYEQYF

v_call: TRBV5-4
d_call: .
clone_size: once
j_call: TRBJ2-7
cdr3_nt: TGTGCCATCAACGGTTTATCCTACGAGCAGTACTTC
cdr3_aa: CAINGLSYEQYF

v_call: TRBV4-1
d_call: .
clone_size: .
j_call: TRBJ1-5
cdr3_nt: TGCGCCAGCAGCCAAGAGAGAGGCTTGGGCAATCAGCCCCAGCATTTT
cdr3_aa: CASSQERGLGNQPQHF

v_call: TRBV5-1
d_call: .
clone_size: .
j_call: TRBJ1-2
cdr3_nt: TGCGCCAGCAGCCCCGGCGGGGGGATAGAGAGTTTAGGCTACACCTTC
cdr3_aa: CASSPGGGIESLGYTF

v_call: TRBV5-4
d_call: .
clone_size: .
j_call: TRBJ2-7
cdr3_nt: TGTGCCAGCAGTTTTGATCCAGGGGCAAGCTCCTACGAGCAGTACTTC
cdr3_aa: CASSFDPGASSYEQYF

v_call: TRBV4-3
d_call: TRBD1
clone_size: .
j_call: TRBJ2-7
cdr3_nt: TGCGCCAGCAGCCAAGATCCGGGACAGGGTCTGCGGCAGTACTTC
cdr3_aa: CASSQDPGQGLRQYF

v_call: TRBV7-3
d_call: TRBD1
clone_size: .
j_call: TRBJ1-1
cdr3_nt: TGTGCCAGCAGCTCGGGACAGGGGAACACTGAAGCTTTCTTT
cdr3_aa: CASSSGQGNTEAFF

v_call: TRBV27
d_call: .
clone_size: .
j_call: TRBJ1-1
cdr3_nt: TGTGCCAGCAGCCTAATAGGGGGCACTGAAGCTTTCTTT
cdr3_aa: CASSLIGGTEAFF

v_call: TRBV27
d_call: TRBD2
clone_size: .
j_call: TRBJ2-5
cdr3_nt: TGTGCCAGCTTGGGGACTAGCGGGGGTGTTGGAGAGACCCAGTACTTC
cdr3_aa: CASLGTSGGVGETQYF

v_call: TRBV5-1
d_call: TRBD1
clone_size: .
j_call: TRBJ1-1
cdr3_nt: TGCGCCAGCAGCCCAGGACAGGGGCACACTGAAGCTTTCTTT
cdr3_aa: CASSPGQGHTEAFF

v_call: TRBV4-2
d_call: TRBD1
clone_size: .
j_call: TRBJ1-2
cdr3_nt: TGTGCCAGCAGCCAACCCGCAGGGCAGACAGGGGCAAATAGCTATGGCTACACCTTC
cdr3_aa: CASSQPAGQTGANSYGYTF

v_call: TRBV5-1
d_call: TRBD1
clone_size: .
j_call: TRBJ1-5
cdr3_nt: TGCGCCAGCAGCTGGGGACAGGGGGACAATCAGCCCCAGCATTTT
cdr3_aa: CASSWGQGDNQPQHF

v_call: TRBV7-2
d_call: .
clone_size: .
j_call: TRBJ2-1
cdr3_nt: TGTGCCAGCAGCTTAGGAGTTTATGAGCAGTTCTTC
cdr3_aa: CASSLGVYEQFF

v_call: TRBV7-2
d_call: TRBD1
clone_size: .
j_call: TRBJ1-1
cdr3_nt: TGTGCCAGCAGCCCCGGGACAGGGAAAACTGAAGCTTTCTTT
cdr3_aa: CASSPGTGKTEAFF

v_call: TRBV5-1
d_call: TRBD2
clone_size: .
j_call: TRBJ2-7
cdr3_nt: TGCGCCAGCAGCGGAACTAGCGGGGGGCTTCGGGAGCAGTACTTC
cdr3_aa: CASSGTSGGLREQYF

v_call: TRBV7-2
d_call: .
clone_size: once
j_call: TRBJ1-1
cdr3_nt: TGTGCCAGCAGCCTGTGGACTCTGAACGAAGCTTTCTTT
cdr3_aa: CASSLWTLNEAFF

v_call: TRBV7-2
d_call: .
clone_size: once
j_call: TRBJ1-5
cdr3_nt: TGTGCCAGCAGCTCTCAGGGGATAGGTCAGCCCCAGCATTTT
cdr3_aa: CASSSQGIGQPQHF

v_call: TRBV5-1
d_call: TRBD1
clone_size: .
j_call: TRBJ1-6
cdr3_nt: TGCGCCAGCAGCTTGGCGGGACAGGGGAATTCACCCCTCCACTTT
cdr3_aa: CASSLAGQGNSPLHF

v_call: TRBV19
d_call: TRBD2
clone_size: .
j_call: TRBJ2-1
cdr3_nt: TGTGCCAGTAGGGTTAGCGGGAGGGCCCTCAATGAGCAGTTCTTC
cdr3_aa: CASRVSGRALNEQFF